These 19 T cell receptor beta chains were all obtained from the same sample, sequenced in a study of blood T cell repertoires in COVID-19 (TCRdb year 2020). Libraries were made using the immunoSEQ multiplex PCR assay. In its TCRdb copy, this immuneACCESS table keeps in-frame sequences only and misses some clones. Where compared with another copy, unresolved V genes explain less than half of these, and the others have no known cause. The sample table lists tens of thousands of clones, approximately 91% of them with a count of one. The ten largest clonotypes hold roughly 1.5% of the sample. The material sequenced was peripheral blood. The source of these receptors is a human donor in a cohort sampled during active COVID-19.

Only one count was recorded for this clone. V gene TRBV9 combines with J gene TRBJ2-3; no firm D call. This CDR3 region has 14 residues. V lost 3 bases to trimming and J lost 4 bases, with 12 bases between them. Germline-derived CDR1 and CDR2 are SGDLS and YYNGEE. Here the CDR3 DNA reads TGTGCCAGCAGCGCCTCGGGTGCCGCAGATACGCAGTATTTT. As protein: CASSASGAADTQYF.

The chain combines TRBV11-3 with TRBJ2-3; 15 bases line up with TRBD2. In germline, CDR1 is SGHNT, CDR2 YENEEA. The CDR3 totals 17 residues. The J segment lost 5 bases and the V segment lost 4 bases, leaving 7 bases of the junction unmatched. CDR3 amino acids: CASSSGTSGRFGDTQYF. The CDR3, as DNA: TGTGCCAGCAGCTCCGGGACTAGCGGGAGGTTTGGAGATACGCAGTATTTT.

This sequence joins TRBV15 and TRBJ2-7; 8 positions agree with TRBD2. The CDR3 runs 12 residues. V lost 5 bases and J lost 7; bases outside the gene matches: 4. In germline, CDR1 is LNHNV, CDR2 YYDKDF (reference sequence). This chain's CDR3 is CATSLAGSEQYF. The CDR3, as DNA: TGTGCCACCAGCCTAGCGGGCTCTGAGCAGTACTTC.

The chain couples TRBV5-1 to TRBJ1-1, with TRBD1 matching over 11 bases. The length of the CDR3 is 15 residues. The V and J ends lost 1 base and 5 bases, in that order; junction bases with no gene match: 4. Germline CDR1 reads SGHRS; CDR2 reads YFSETQ. The CDR3 DNA sequence: TGCGCCAGCAGCTTGCCGGGACAGGGGGGGACTGAAGCTTTCTTT. Translation gives CASSLPGQGGTEAFF.

As for this clone: A junction boundary mismatches the germline segment, possibly from a read error. The chain recombines TRBV7-2 with TRBJ2-7; D not resolved. CDR3 length equals 14 residues. Germline values: CDR1 SGHTA, CDR2 FQGNSA. The CDR3 sequence: CASNLGPRTYEQYF. The CDR3 DNA reads as TGTGCCAGCAACTTAGGCCCTAGAACCTACGAGCAGTACTTC.

J is TRBJ2-3 and V is TRBV4-1, with a possible D match to TRBD2 (6 bases). V lost 0 bases and J lost 0, with 19 bases in between. This CDR3 is built from 19 residues. Germline V lookup: CDR1 MGHRA, CDR2 YSYEKL. Here the CDR3 reads CASSQEGGRNDLSTDTQYF. The CDR3 bases are TGCGCCAGCAGCCAAGAAGGAGGGCGGAACGATCTGAGCACAGATACGCAGTATTTT.

This chain joins TRBV28 and TRBJ2-7; TRBD2 aligns across 9 bases. Germline CDR1 MDHEN, CDR2 SYDVKM. Trimming took 9 bases from V and 3 from J; bases not matched to a gene: 12. There are 15 residues in the CDR3. CDR3 in DNA: TGTGCCAGTCTAGATATTGGACTAGCGAACTACGAGCAGTACTTC. This sequence encodes CASLDIGLANYEQYF.

The rearrangement uses TRBV28 and TRBJ2-6; weak D call: TRBD2 (7 bases). The V end was cut by 5 bases, the J end by 7 bases, with 12 bases between. The CDR3 runs 14 residues. The germline V gene encodes CDR1 MDHEN and CDR2 SYDVKM. CDR3 sequence: CASSPRGAANVLTF. In DNA, the CDR3 is TGTGCCAGCAGTCCCCGGGGGGCCGCCAACGTCCTGACTTTC.

The J gene is TRBJ1-4, the V gene TRBV7-9; 10 positions agree with TRBD1. CDR3 length equals 15 residues. With 1 base clipped from V and 10 bases from J, the junction kept 6 bases outside the gene matches. Germline V gives CDR1 SEHNR, CDR2 FQNEAQ (reference sequence). For the CDR3, the DNA is TGTGCCAGCAGCTTAGGAGGGACAGGGGCCGGAAAACTGTTTTTT. It codes for CASSLGGTGAGKLFF.

J is TRBJ1-5 and V is TRBV18; 8 nucleotides line up with TRBD1. The CDR3 runs 16 residues. CDR1 is KGHSH, CDR2 LQKENI, per germline. J gave up 1 base and V 4 bases, and 6 bases lay outside the gene matches. The CDR3 protein is CASSRQGPMSNQPQHF. The CDR3 coding sequence is TGTGCCAGCTCACGACAGGGGCCTATGAGCAATCAGCCCCAGCATTTT.

The rearrangement uses TRBV5-4 and TRBJ2-7; TRBD1 might be the D (5 bases). This CDR3 is built from 14 residues. V was trimmed by 0 bases and J by 2 bases, leaving 9 bases between them. Germline V gene sequence: CDR1 SGHNT, CDR2 YYREEE (reference sequence). The CDR3 DNA reads as TGTGCCAGCAGCTTGGGGTCAGGGACCTACGAGCAGTACTTC. Amino acids: CASSLGSGTYEQYF.

This clone was observed a handful of times. J is TRBJ1-5 and V is TRBV24-1, with 7 positions matching TRBD1. The trim removed 4 bases at V and 8 bases at J, leaving 10 bases unmatched. Looked up from germline, CDR1 is KGHDR and CDR2 is SFDVKD. The CDR3 runs to 15 residues. DNA for the CDR3: TGTGCCACCAGTGACCCGACAGGGCCCAGCGAGCCCCAGCATTTT. Its translation is CATSDPTGPSEPQHF.

The rearrangement joins TRBV27 to TRBJ2-1; 11 bases agree with TRBD2. The length of the CDR3 is 17 residues. With 0 bases clipped from V and 8 bases from J, the junction kept 9 bases outside the gene matches. Germline V gene data show CDR1 as MNHEY and CDR2 as SMNVEV (reference sequence). The CDR3 sequence: CASSLSSLAGGYYEQFF. The CDR3 DNA reads as TGTGCCAGCAGTTTATCGTCCCTAGCGGGAGGTTACTATGAGCAGTTCTTC.

A note on this clone: The conserved closing phenylalanine or tryptophan is absent in this CDR3, likely reflecting a read error. Because the CDR3's place on the DNA is in doubt, the DNA is left out and the CDR3 is given as listed by TCRdb. The chain is built from TRBV12-3 or TRBV12-4 and TRBJ2-7; whether TRBD2, the table's D call, matches the DNA was not checked. From its first to its last residue, the CDR3 has 11 amino acids. CDR3 sequence: CASRGSTSVRL.

This chain uses TRBV5-1 with TRBJ2-2; D not certain. This CDR3 is 16 amino acids long. The germline CDR1 and CDR2 sequences are SGHRS and YFSETQ. Trimming shortened V by 0 bases and J by 6 bases, and 15 bases separated the two germline ends. The chain's CDR3 is CASSLEVTLAAGELFF. The CDR3 nucleotides read TGCGCCAGCAGCTTGGAGGTTACCCTGGCGGCCGGGGAGCTGTTTTTT.

The V call is TRBV4-2, the J call TRBJ2-5; 11 bases map to TRBD2. Germline CDR1 and CDR2: LGHNA and YNFKEQ. The ends lost 0 bases at V and 7 bases at J; junction bases unmatched: 7. This CDR3 contains 16 residues. The CDR3 DNA follows: TGTGCCAGCAGCCAAGAGACTAGCGGGGACTATGTGACCCAGTACTTC. This gives the protein CASSQETSGDYVTQYF.

The rearrangement joins TRBV5-4 to TRBJ2-7; 12 nucleotides match TRBD2. The CDR3 runs to 14 residues. Germline V gives CDR1 SGHNT, CDR2 YYREEE (reference sequence). V shed 5 bases, J shed 9 bases, and the junction held 9 bases outside the gene matches. CDR3: CASRPGLAGGPQYF. For the CDR3, the DNA is TGTGCCAGCAGGCCCGGGCTAGCGGGAGGGCCGCAGTACTTC.

This sequence joins TRBV28 and TRBJ2-4; 9 bases are a match to TRBD1. Germline CDR1 MDHEN, CDR2 SYDVKM. The length of the CDR3 is 14 residues. Germline trimming cut 6 bases from V and 8 bases from J; bases unmatched to any gene: 8. The CDR3 loop is CASRYTGGRYIQYF. The CDR3, as DNA: TGTGCCAGCAGGTACACAGGGGGCAGATACATTCAGTACTTC.

This clone was seen a few times. V gene TRBV4-3 combines with J gene TRBJ1-2; 8 nucleotides agree with TRBD1. Losses at the gene ends were 0 bases for V and 6 bases for J; bases not matched to a gene: 6. The CDR3 sequence is 15 residues long. Germline V CDR1 and CDR2: LGHNA, YSLEER. CDR3 amino acids: CASSQDWTGKDGYTF. CDR3 DNA sequence: TGCGCCAGCAGCCAAGATTGGACAGGGAAAGATGGCTACACCTTC.